This T cell receptor (beta chain) was found in a study of blood T cell repertoires in COVID-19. TCRdb's copy holds only in-frame clones and misses some; the assay was immunoSEQ multiplex PCR. The sample holds 250,000 to 350,000 clones, nearly 90% seen once. Germline values: CDR1 SNHLY, CDR2 FYNNEI. V shed 5 bases and J shed 10 bases, with 18 bases lying between them. CDR3 length: 14 residues. Material: PBMCs or T cells enriched from blood (not recorded which). The TCR comes from a woman younger than 35 with acute COVID-19. V and J are TRBV2 and TRBJ2-1; tentative D call: TRBD2 (6 bases). CDR3 nucleotides: TGTGCCAGCAGTATACGACTAGACGTACAAGAGCAGTTCTTC. This gives the protein CASSIRLDVQEQFF.